The 31 T cell receptor beta chains below were found in one sample sequenced in a study of patients and donors after allogeneic stem cell transplantation. MiXCR, run by TCRdb on the RT-PCR reads, gives a single entry per CDR3 protein. This sample yields some 960,000 distinct CDR3 sequences, of which around 17% are seen a single time; roughly 6% belongs to the top ten. Sample: blood, either unsorted or a sorted T cell fraction (not recorded which). These receptors were obtained from a human donor who was either an allogeneic HSCT recipient or a stem cell or donor lymphocyte infusion donor (not recorded which). It is not recorded whose cells these are; they may come from a transplant donor.

This sequence joins TRBV11-1 and TRBJ2-3; no firm D call. The CDR3 contains 16 residues. In germline, CDR1 is SGHAT, CDR2 FQDESV (reference sequence). V was pared by 1 base and J by 2 bases, with 13 bases between. CDR3 coding DNA: TGTGCCAGCAGCTTAGAAGAGGTGATCAACACAGATACGCAGTATTTT. This encodes CASSLEEVINTDTQYF. Variable domain in full (rest from reference TRBV11-1 and TRBJ2-3): EAEVAQSPRYKITEKSQAVAFWCDPISGHATLYWYRQILGQGPELLVQFQDESVVDDSQLPKDRFSAERLKGVDSTLKIQPAELGDSAMYLCASSLEEVINTDTQYFGPGTRLTVL.

This clonotype has just a few counts. This chain uses TRBV4-1 with TRBJ1-1; possible D gene TRBD1, 5 bases. This CDR3 contains 16 residues. Trimming pared 0 bases from V and 4 bases from J, leaving 15 bases between. Germline loops: CDR1 MGHRA, CDR2 YSYEKL. For the CDR3, the DNA is TGCGCCAGCAGCCAAGAAGTCCCCGGGAGGGGCACTGAAGCTTTCTTT. This translates into CASSQEVPGRGTEAFF.

In its sample, this clonotype was seen a few times. The J gene is TRBJ2-1, the V gene TRBV9, with D maybe TRBD2 (5 bases). Looked up from germline, CDR1 is SGDLS and CDR2 is YYNGEE. The CDR3 consists of 15 residues. V lost 0 bases, J lost 4 bases, and 11 bases lay in between. The CDR3 bases are TGTGCCAGCAGCGTAGGAGGGAGTACATACAATGAGCAGTTCTTC. Protein: CASSVGGSTYNEQFF.

V usage is TRBV20-1 and J usage is TRBJ2-3; TRBD2 matches at 11 bases. The germline gives CDR1 DFQATT, CDR2 SNEGSKA (reference sequence). Losses at the gene ends were 0 bases for V and 5 bases for J; bases not matched to a gene: 4. CDR3 length: 15 amino acids. The CDR3 sequence: CSARDPSGGRDTQYF. The CDR3 coding sequence is TGCAGTGCTAGAGATCCTAGCGGGGGGAGAGATACGCAGTATTTT.

The V and J genes are TRBV4-2 and TRBJ2-7; D is undetermined. CDR3 size: 13 residues. In germline, CDR1 is LGHNA, CDR2 YNFKEQ. The V and J ends lost 0 bases and 6 bases respectively, with 9 bases between them. In DNA form, the CDR3 reads TGTGCCAGCAGCCAAGAGCAGGAAGGCGAGCAGTACTTC. Translation: CASSQEQEGEQYF.

V gene TRBV20-1 combines with J gene TRBJ1-2, with 7 bases lining up with TRBD1. The CDR3 is 14 residues long. The V and J ends lost 3 bases and 4 bases, in that order; junction bases with no gene match: 8. Germline V gives CDR1 DFQATT, CDR2 SNEGSKA (reference sequence). CDR3 sequence reads: CSASWRQGGYGYTF. In DNA, the CDR3 is TGCAGTGCTAGCTGGAGACAGGGCGGCTATGGCTACACCTTC.

The genes are TRBV5-5 and TRBJ2-3, with no clear D. Trimming shortened V by 4 bases and J by 2 bases, and 17 bases separated the two germline ends. The CDR3 loop spans 16 amino acids. The germline V gene has CDR1 SGHKS and CDR2 YYEKEE (reference sequence). The CDR3 bases are TGTGCCAGCAGCCTGGACGGCTCTTTCCCCACAGATACGCAGTATTTT. Protein: CASSLDGSFPTDTQYF.

This clonotype was observed a handful of times. The genes are TRBV7-8 and TRBJ2-7; the D call may be TRBD1 or TRBD2 (5 bases each). V was shortened by 5 bases and J by 0 bases, with 17 bases between the two germline ends. The germline gives CDR1 SGHVS, CDR2 FQNEAQ. The length of the CDR3 is 16 residues. The DNA of the CDR3 is TGTGCCAGCAGCCTGACTATTCGGGGCCCCTCCTACGAGCAGTACTTC. As protein: CASSLTIRGPSYEQYF.

The chain has TRBV27 and TRBJ1-2, with a tentative D call TRBD1 (5 bases). The CDR3 spans 13 residues. Germline assignment: CDR1 MNHEY and CDR2 SMNVEV (reference sequence). V gave up 6 bases and J gave up 8 bases, with 16 bases separating them. In DNA form, the CDR3 reads TGTGCCAGCAGGCGGGTAGGGGCGGGCGGCTACACCTTC. Its protein is CASRRVGAGGYTF.

The sample holds a few counts of this clonotype. The J gene is TRBJ2-1, the V gene TRBV12-3 or TRBV12-4; D assignment may be TRBD1 or TRBD2 (5 bases each). V was clipped by 6 bases and J by 6 bases, with 21 bases between them. This CDR3 is 16 amino acids long. The CDR3 spells CASSWTRGATGNEQFF. CDR3 nucleotide sequence: TGTGCCAGCAGCTGGACACGAGGGGCGACGGGCAATGAGCAGTTCTTC.

The table lists this clonotype with a few counts. The chain joins TRBV12-3 or TRBV12-4 to TRBJ2-2, with TRBD2 matching 8 bases. J lost 7 bases, V lost 6 bases, and 13 bases had no gene match. There are 16 residues in the CDR3. The CDR3: CASRLVAGTIFGELFF. CDR3 nucleotide sequence: TGTGCCAGCAGGCTGGTAGCGGGGACAATCTTCGGGGAGCTGTTTTTT.

The chain uses TRBV4-2 and TRBJ2-3; 10 positions match TRBD2. CDR3 size: 17 residues. Per the germline V gene, CDR1 is LGHNA and CDR2 is YNFKEQ. The V segment lost 4 bases and the J segment 3 bases; nucleotides outside the gene matches: 10. In DNA form, the CDR3 reads TGTGCCAGCAGCCCTCTCGGAGCGGGGGGGCTAACAGATACGCAGTATTTT. Its protein product is CASSPLGAGGLTDTQYF.

A remark on this clonotype: Germline and junction disagree at one end, which may indicate a read error. This chain connects TRBV20-1 to TRBJ2-5, with 10 positions matching TRBD2. This CDR3 is built from 13 residues. CDR1 and CDR2 (germline): DFQATT, SNEGSKA (reference sequence). The CDR3 coding sequence is TGCAGTGCTAGAAGTCTAGCGGGGGCCCCCATGCGCTTC. Translating it yields CSARSLAGAPMRF.

The V call is TRBV21-1, the J call TRBJ1-2; no check of the table's D call, TRBD1, against the DNA was made. TRBV21-1 is a listed pseudogene. The CDR3 is 14 amino acids. The CDR3, as DNA: TGTGCCAGGCAGGGGACAGGGGTTAACTATGGCTACACCTTC. Translated, it gives CARQGTGVNYGYTF.

The rearrangement links TRBV10-3 to TRBJ2-1; TRBD2 matches at 13 bases. Germline V lookup: CDR1 ENHRY, CDR2 SYGVKD. J was trimmed by 2 bases and V by 2 bases; bases with no gene match: 0. The CDR3 length is 16 residues. The CDR3 nucleotides read TGTGCCATCAGTGAGACTAGCGGGAGGGCCTACAATGAGCAGTTCTTC. This codes for CAISETSGRAYNEQFF.

This clonotype came up a few times. The rearrangement uses TRBV11-2 and TRBJ2-3; TRBD1 aligns across 7 bases. Germline lookup yields CDR1 SGHAT and CDR2 FQNNGV. The V gene end was trimmed by 5 bases and the J gene end by 0 bases; junction bases not matched to a gene: 5. The CDR3 contains 15 residues. Written as DNA, the CDR3 is TGTGCCAGCAGCCGGACAGGATGGAGCACAGATACGCAGTATTTT. Translating it yields CASSRTGWSTDTQYF.

The chain is built from TRBV12-5 and TRBJ2-1, with D possibly called TRBD1 or TRBD2 (5 bases each). V was pared by 1 base and J by 7 bases, with 11 bases between. The CDR3 loop spans 14 amino acids. Germline-derived CDR1 and CDR2 are LGHNT and FRNRAP. CDR3 amino acids: CASGLGGSENEQFF. The CDR3 nucleotides are TGTGCTAGTGGTTTGGGGGGGAGCGAGAATGAGCAGTTCTTC.

This clonotype turned up a few times. The rearrangement uses TRBV20-1 and TRBJ2-7; D is undetermined. Germline values: CDR1 DFQATT, CDR2 SNEGSKA (reference sequence). This CDR3 comprises 13 residues. V lost 3 bases to trimming and J lost 7 bases, with 16 bases between them. For the CDR3, the DNA is TGCAGTGCTAGTTTAGCTAGTCTGGGGGAGCAGTACTTC. The encoded protein is CSASLASLGEQYF.

The J gene is TRBJ1-2, the V gene TRBV6-1; D is possibly TRBD1 (6 bases). Germline V CDR1 and CDR2: MNHNS, SASEGT. V shed 5 bases and J shed 7 bases, with 20 bases lying between them. The CDR3 runs 15 residues. CDR3 sequence reads: CASSNTRGGGPGYTF. CDR3 nucleotides: TGTGCCAGCAGTAATACACGGGGAGGGGGTCCTGGCTACACCTTC.

This clonotype was counted many times. As DNA, the CDR3 is TGCAGTGCTAGAGGTGACCAGGGGGAAAAACTGTTTTTT. This gives the protein CSARGDQGEKLFF. The chain recombines TRBV20-1 with TRBJ1-4, with D possibly matching TRBD1 (6 bases). The CDR3 has 13 amino acids. Germline CDR1 DFQATT, CDR2 SNEGSKA (reference sequence). V lost 1 base and J 8 bases, leaving 11 bases between the germline ends.

This clonotype was counted many times. The V and J genes are TRBV24-1 and TRBJ2-1, with 10 bases lining up with TRBD1. Trimming at V came to 3 bases and at J to 4 bases, leaving 5 bases not matched to a gene. Germline assignment: CDR1 KGHDR and CDR2 SFDVKD. This CDR3 contains 16 residues. The CDR3 protein is CATSDPGDRGYNEQFF. Written as DNA, the CDR3 is TGTGCCACCAGTGATCCCGGGGACAGGGGTTACAATGAGCAGTTCTTC.

This clonotype was seen only a few times. The chain has TRBV20-1 and TRBJ1-3; D perhaps matches TRBD1 (6 bases). Per the germline V gene, CDR1 is DFQATT and CDR2 is SNEGSKA (reference sequence). This CDR3 has 14 amino acids. The V gene lost 4 bases and the J gene lost 0 bases, with 10 bases spanning the gap. The CDR3 protein is CSATTGSSGNTIYF. In DNA, the CDR3 is TGCAGTGCTACCACAGGGTCCTCTGGAAACACCATATATTTT.

The J gene is TRBJ2-1, the V gene TRBV7-2, with TRBD2 identical over 9 bases. J gave up 9 bases and V 2 bases, and 8 bases lay outside the gene matches. This CDR3 has 15 residues. Germline V gene data show CDR1 as SGHTA and CDR2 as FQGNSA. The CDR3 reads CASSLSGGNIAEQFF. In nucleotides, the CDR3 is TGTGCCAGCAGCTTAAGCGGGGGGAACATTGCTGAGCAGTTCTTC. Full variable domain (remainder filled in from reference TRBV7-2 and TRBJ2-1): GAGVSQSPSNKVTEKGKDVELRCDPISGHTALYWYRQSLGQGLEFLIYFQGNSAPDKSGLPSDRFSAERTGGSVSTLTIQRTQQEDSAVYLCASSLSGGNIAEQFFGPGTRLTVL.

This rearrangement joins TRBV27 to TRBJ2-7; D might be TRBD2 (5 bases). The V end was cut by 2 bases, the J end by 5 bases, with 13 bases between. This CDR3 comprises 14 residues. Germline lookup yields CDR1 MNHEY and CDR2 SMNVEV (reference sequence). This CDR3 reads CASSLTGDSDEQYF. The CDR3 region has the DNA TGTGCCAGCAGTTTAACCGGGGATTCGGACGAGCAGTACTTC.

In its sample, this clonotype was seen a few times. The rearrangement links TRBV12-3 or TRBV12-4 to TRBJ2-5; TRBD1 matches 8 bases. This CDR3 spans 16 amino acids. Trimming removed 4 bases from V and 5 bases from J; junction bases left unmatched: 12. CDR3 region: CASSSQPQGAGETQYF. As DNA, the CDR3 is TGTGCCAGCAGTTCCCAACCCCAGGGGGCAGGGGAGACCCAGTACTTC.

This clonotype was counted only a few times. For the CDR3, the DNA is TGTGCCAGCAGGCGTGGTACAGGGGGAGACTACAATGAGCAGTTCTTC. It translates to CASRRGTGGDYNEQFF. The genes are TRBV7-9 and TRBJ2-1; TRBD1 agrees at 8 bases. Looked up from germline, CDR1 is SEHNR and CDR2 is FQNEAQ (reference sequence). The CDR3 is made up of 16 amino acids. With 6 bases clipped from V and 3 bases from J, the junction kept 10 bases outside the gene matches.

Only one count was recorded for this clonotype. The V call is TRBV11-3, the J call TRBJ2-1; 8 bases map to TRBD2. With 0 bases clipped from V and 1 base from J, the junction kept 5 bases outside the gene matches. Germline CDR1 is SGHNT and CDR2 is YENEEA. This CDR3 comprises 17 residues. CDR3 residues: CASSLERTSGSYNEQFF. CDR3 nucleotides: TGTGCCAGCAGCTTAGAGCGCACTAGCGGATCCTACAATGAGCAGTTCTTC.

This clonotype was detected only a few times. This rearrangement joins TRBV6-1 to TRBJ1-1, with D possibly matching TRBD1 (5 bases). Germline V gene lookup returns CDR1 MNHNS and CDR2 SASEGT. There are 13 residues in the CDR3. V was shortened by 8 bases and J by 0 bases, with 10 bases between the two germline ends. The DNA for the CDR3 is TGTGCCAGCTTGAGGGGTTTGAACACTGAAGCTTTCTTT. Translation: CASLRGLNTEAFF.

CDR3 in amino acids: CASSQQTGLSGNTIYF. The CDR3 nucleotides are TGCGCCAGCAGCCAACAGACAGGGTTGTCAGGAAACACCATATATTTT. This chain uses TRBV4-1 with TRBJ1-3; TRBD1 matches at 7 bases. Germline values: CDR1 MGHRA, CDR2 YSYEKL. The junction had 8 bases not matched to a gene; V was cut back by 2 bases and J by 4 bases. The CDR3 length is 16 residues.

This clonotype has only a few counts. This chain uses TRBV7-3 with TRBJ2-3; 14 nucleotides agree with TRBD2. From germline, CDR1 is SGHTA and CDR2 FQGTGA. The V and J ends lost 6 bases and 6 bases, in that order; junction bases with no gene match: 11. This CDR3 spans 17 amino acids. This CDR3 reads CASSFSGTSGRFDTQYF. The CDR3 DNA is TGTGCCAGCAGTTTTTCCGGGACTAGCGGGAGATTCGATACGCAGTATTTT.

This clonotype has more than one count but fewer than ten. The V call is TRBV15, the J call TRBJ2-7, with 9 positions matching TRBD1. Germline CDR1 LNHNV, CDR2 YYDKDF (reference sequence). V lost 0 bases to trimming and J lost 4 bases; unmatched junction nucleotides: 4. This CDR3 has 15 amino acids. CDR3: CATSRDTGGFYEQYF. The CDR3 DNA is TGTGCCACCAGCAGAGATACAGGGGGCTTTTACGAGCAGTACTTC. Filled out from reference TRBV15 and TRBJ2-7, the complete variable domain reads DAMVIQNPRYQVTQFGKPVTLSCSQTLNHNVMYWYQQKSSQAPKLLFHYYDKDFNNEADTPDNFQSRRPNTSFCFLDIRSPGLGDTAMYLCATSRDTGGFYEQYFGPGTRLTVT.